This TCR beta chain was found in a study of blood T cells in healthy people across ages. The people who gave samples were healthy Caucasians from Russia, aged roughly 6 to 95. It was with a sample-barcoded 5' primer and a J-beta primer mix that a second PCR of about 6 to 12 cycles was run. One entry per CDR3 protein results from TCRdb running MiXCR on the 5' RACE reads. The sample has about 1.6 million distinct CDR3 sequences; about 35% are singletons. This clonotype has only a few counts. This CDR3 contains 14 residues. CDR1 and CDR2 (germline): SGDLS, YYNGEE. The V end lost 3 bases, the J end lost 5 bases, and 14 bases lay between the germline ends.

This chain joins TRBV9 and TRBJ2-5; D not certain. Source material: blood. The source is a young woman in good health. CDR3 residues: CASSEDPGWETQYF. DNA of the CDR3: TGTGCCAGCAGCGAAGACCCCGGGTGGGAGACCCAGTACTTC.